This entry is about one TCR beta chain. The table lists this clonotype with a few counts. Its target antigen remains unknown. No base qualities exist here, and no much larger clone lies one base off it. These data are taken from a study of identical twins (dated by TCRdb to about 2016). General notes on the study: The study deep-sequenced TCR alpha and beta repertoires from monozygotic twins, unrelated adults of various ages and cord blood to test whether fetal clonotypes persist. To rule out contamination, replicate twin experiments were performed at different times with different library preparation protocols.

Broader findings and caveats from the paper: Abundant cord blood beta clonotypes carried fewer insertions; young adult naive repertoires showed a weaker similar trend, while memory repertoires showed none. In beta out-of-frame sequences, excess twin sharing was weaker, because having fewer shared sequences lowered the signal-to-noise ratio. Conclusions relied on cross-sectional statistical analysis, since the same donors could not be followed over many years. In monozygotic twins, out-of-frame TCR alpha sharing was systematically underestimated by recombination models, although the models agreed with sharing between unrelated individuals. Compared with coincidental sharing between unrelated individuals, an excess of low generation-probability sequences was observed among out-of-frame TCR alpha sequences shared between twins. Invariant T cells such as MAIT and iNKT could partly confound zero-insertion analyses, although diverse VJ usage argued against such confounding for most clonotypes.

Libraries were built with 5' RACE. The reads were generated on an Illumina HiSeq 2000. A universal primer binding site was added through template switching, and the final cDNA carried a unique molecular identifier so that TCR cDNA molecules could be counted accurately. First-strand cDNA for TCR alpha and beta chains was synthesized from specific primers in the conserved constant-segment region. To control for contamination, every cDNA library carried two barcodes: a SMART-Mk sample barcode plus Illumina barcodes. TruSeq adapter sequences and Illumina sample barcodes were added in two successive PCR steps. Sequencing of the TCR alpha and beta cDNA libraries was done on the Illumina HiSeq platform using custom primers. Regarding the original processing steps: MiGEC was used to process raw reads and extract unique molecular identifiers, and MiXCR was used to find CDR3 positions. Recombination models were inferred per individual with the repgenHMM and IGoR tools using an EM algorithm. Shared clonotypes were analyzed with the tcR package in R, and sharing was normalized by the product of cloneset sizes. To study raw recombination free of thymic and clonal selection effects, out-of-frame nonproductive sequences were analyzed. The public reads were reanalyzed by TCRdb: fastp trimming at Q25, MiXCR alignment, in-frame beta chains only. Each entry merges the rows of one CDR3 protein and shows their most common DNA and genes. The V and J calls and clone size come from TCRdb's table, not from the authors' own analysis. Across this sample there are some 1,600,000 distinct CDR3 sequences, with 25% to 35% seen only once. About 0.25% of the sample goes to the ten largest clones.

All donors were healthy Caucasians. From the cysteine through the phenylalanine, the CDR3 covers 14 amino acids. CDR3 DNA is the only sequence kept; it has 42 bases, read in frame from the first base. CDR1 and CDR2 were assigned from the germline V gene (reference sequence) as LGHDT and YNNKEL. Unmatched junction bases come to 7, with V trimmed by 3 bases and J by 8 bases. Sample: cord blood. The receptor comes from a newborn girl in good health. The rearranged segments are TRBV3-1 and TRBJ2-7; a stretch of 10 junction bases matches TRBD2. The sequenced DNA: TGTGCCAGCAGCCAGGGACTAGCGTATTATAAGCAGTACTTC. Translation gives CASSQGLAYYKQYF.